The clone carrying this T cell receptor (beta chain) was detected many times. What it binds is not known. The read falls 3 residues short of the CDR3 end, and the missing part is taken from the germline J gene. Assay: immunoSEQ multiplex PCR; the TCRdb copy retains only in-frame clones and omits some. The data show under 40,000 clones, none appearing only once, with under 3.5% held by the ten largest. These data come from a study of T cell clonality in common variable immunodeficiency. Study-wide results and limits: Fewer deletions and N-nucleotide insertions were reportedly seen in common variable immunodeficiency TCR beta sequences. TCRbeta clonality was increased in CVID versus healthy controls. Shared TCRbeta clones were fewer between CVID subjects than controls.

Germline values: CDR1 SGHVS, CDR2 FNYEAQ. Trimming took 2 bases from V and 4 from J, leaving 6 bases between them. CDR3 length: 13 residues. This TCR was sampled from a person aged 18-70 years in good health. The sample was peripheral blood mononuclear cells. V is TRBV7-6 and J is TRBJ1-5; D is undetermined. Incomplete CDR3 DNA: TGTGCCAGCAGCTTAAACAGTAATCAGCCC. This gives the protein CASSLNSNQP. The CDR3 as a whole reads CASSLNSNQPQHF.